Below are 13 T cell receptor beta chains sequenced from a single sample in a study of T cell repertoires in cytomegalovirus infection. Their specific antigens are unknown. TCRdb re-called the reads with MiXCR, one entry per CDR3 protein. The sample has just over 450,000 distinct CDR3 sequences, roughly 42% seen once. Sequencing was performed on cultured PBMCs, taken from culture after CMV antigen stimulation. The receptors derive from a human donor in good health (CMV status not recorded). Some clones in this sample may be carry-over from other donors' samples.

This clonotype was counted a few times. The V gene is TRBV12-3 or TRBV12-4, the J gene TRBJ2-7, with TRBD1 matching 11 bases. The CDR3 contains 14 residues. Trimming cost V 7 bases and J 6 bases; bases outside gene matches: 8. CDR3 coding DNA: TGTGCCAGCAAACCCGGGACAGGGGGATCCGAGCAGTACTTC. This gives the protein CASKPGTGGSEQYF.

This chain uses TRBV20-1 with TRBJ2-3; no definite D call. The CDR3 sequence is 13 residues long. The V gene's germline CDR1 is DFQATT and CDR2 SNEGSKA (reference sequence). The V and J ends lost 5 bases and 1 base respectively, with 10 bases between them. The DNA for the CDR3 is TGCAGTGCTCCTAGGCCTGGCACAGATACGCAGTATTTT. This translates into CSAPRPGTDTQYF.

This chain connects TRBV11-3 to TRBJ2-1; D remains unclear. With 5 bases removed from V and 0 bases from J, the gap between germline ends came to 11 bases. Looked up from germline, CDR1 is SGHNT and CDR2 is YENEEA. The CDR3 totals 15 residues. The CDR3 sequence: CASSQGPISYNEQFF. In nucleotides, the CDR3 is TGTGCCAGCAGCCAAGGGCCGATCTCCTACAATGAGCAGTTCTTC.

This chain links TRBV6-2 or TRBV6-3 with TRBJ1-2, with 7 bases lining up with TRBD1. CDR3 size: 17 residues. Trimming removed 5 bases from V and 5 bases from J; junction bases left unmatched: 17. The germline CDR1 and CDR2 sequences are MNHEY and SVGEGT. CDR3 nucleotides: TGTGCCAGCAGTATCCAATCCGGGACAGTGAATCTATATGGCTACACCTTC. It specifies CASSIQSGTVNLYGYTF.

The CDR3 sequence is CASSSTTGPEQYF. CDR3 bases: TGTGCCAGCAGCTCCACGACAGGCCCCGAGCAGTACTTC. The chain is built from TRBV11-2 and TRBJ2-7, with D tentatively TRBD1 (6 bases). Trimming pared 4 bases from V and 6 bases from J, leaving 13 bases between. Germline lookup yields CDR1 SGHAT and CDR2 FQNNGV. The CDR3 spans 13 residues.

This clonotype has a count of ten or more. The rearrangement joins TRBV7-2 to TRBJ2-7; 10 nucleotides agree with TRBD2. CDR1 is SGHTA, CDR2 FQGNSA, per germline. CDR3 length equals 16 residues. V lost 1 base to trimming and J lost 5 bases; unmatched junction nucleotides: 8. Here the CDR3 DNA reads TGTGCCAGCAGCTTAGTGCTAGCGGGGGTTGCAAACGAGCAGTACTTC. Its translation is CASSLVLAGVANEQYF.

This clonotype was picked up a small number of times. The CDR3 coding sequence is TGTGCCACCAGCAGGGACCGAGGGAACATTCAGTACTTC. It encodes CATSRDRGNIQYF. The chain employs TRBV15 and TRBJ2-4, with D maybe TRBD2 (5 bases). Germline CDR1 and CDR2: LNHNV and YYDKDF (reference sequence). Deletions cut 3 bases from V and 7 bases from J, with 10 bases between. CDR3 length: 13 amino acids.

This clonotype is a singleton in its sample. The rearrangement uses TRBV24-1 and TRBJ2-3; D not resolved. V lost 5 bases and J lost 0, with 14 bases in between. CDR1 and CDR2 from the germline V gene are KGHDR and SFDVKD. The CDR3 spans 16 residues. DNA for the CDR3: TGTGCCACCAGTGGCCCCCGGCCGAGTAGCACAGATACGCAGTATTTT. Translation: CATSGPRPSSTDTQYF.

V gene TRBV5-4 combines with J gene TRBJ2-3, with D unclear. The CDR3 length is 14 residues. The germline V gene encodes CDR1 SGHNT and CDR2 YYREEE (reference sequence). V lost 1 base, J lost 6 bases, and 12 bases lay in between. The CDR3 nucleotides are TGTGCCAGCAGCTTGTCGGATTCACGGGATACGCAGTATTTT. It translates to CASSLSDSRDTQYF. The full variable domain, rest sourced from reference TRBV5-4 and TRBJ2-3, is ETGVTQSPTHLIKTRGQQVTLRCSSQSGHNTVSWYQQALGQGPQFIFQYYREEENGRGNFPPRFSGLQFPNYSSELNVNALELDDSALYLCASSLSDSRDTQYFGPGTRLTVL.

This sequence joins TRBV28 and TRBJ2-1; D might be TRBD1 (6 bases). The germline V and J ends were trimmed by 6 bases and 4 bases, with 16 bases remaining between them. Germline values: CDR1 MDHEN, CDR2 SYDVKM. The CDR3 covers 15 residues. The CDR3 sequence: CASRGSGQHYNEQFF. CDR3 DNA sequence: TGTGCCAGCAGGGGGTCGGGACAACATTACAATGAGCAGTTCTTC.

In nucleotides, the CDR3 is TGTGCCCCCTTAGGGGTGGACAGTCTGAACACTGAAGCTTTCTTT. This gives the protein CAPLGVDSLNTEAFF. The chain carries TRBV19 and TRBJ1-1; TRBD1 is a possible D gene (6 bases). In germline, CDR1 is LNHDA, CDR2 SQIVND (reference sequence). Between the trimmed V and J ends, which lost 11 bases and 0 bases, there was a span of 19 bases. This CDR3 comprises 15 residues.

The genes are TRBV28 and TRBJ1-2; 8 bases map to TRBD1. CDR3 length equals 14 residues. The V segment lost 5 bases and the J segment 6 bases; nucleotides outside the gene matches: 8. Germline V gene sequence: CDR1 MDHEN, CDR2 SYDVKM. The CDR3 loop reads CASSPVGTGHGYTF. The CDR3 coding sequence is TGTGCCAGCAGTCCCGTCGGGACAGGACATGGCTACACCTTC.

This clonotype was observed a few times. The V call is TRBV7-2, the J call TRBJ1-1, with 7 bases aligning to TRBD1. From germline, CDR1 is SGHTA and CDR2 FQGNSA. The CDR3 has 14 amino acids. With 3 bases clipped from V and 4 bases from J, the junction kept 5 bases outside the gene matches. Written as DNA, the CDR3 is TGTGCCAGCAGCTTTCGACAGGGTCCCACTGAAGCTTTCTTT. Residues: CASSFRQGPTEAFF.